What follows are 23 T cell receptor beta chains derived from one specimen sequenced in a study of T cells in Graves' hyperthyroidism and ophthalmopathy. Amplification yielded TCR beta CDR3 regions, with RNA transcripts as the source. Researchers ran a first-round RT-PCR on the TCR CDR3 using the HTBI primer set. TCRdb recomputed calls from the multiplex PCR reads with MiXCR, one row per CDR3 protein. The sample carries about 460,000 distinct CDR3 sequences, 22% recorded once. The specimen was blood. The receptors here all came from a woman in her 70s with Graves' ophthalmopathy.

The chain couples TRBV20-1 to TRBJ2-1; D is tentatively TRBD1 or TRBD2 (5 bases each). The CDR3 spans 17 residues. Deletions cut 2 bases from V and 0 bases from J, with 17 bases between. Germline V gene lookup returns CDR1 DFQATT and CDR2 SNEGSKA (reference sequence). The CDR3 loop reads CSARRTSGTPSYNEQFF. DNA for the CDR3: TGCAGTGCTAGAAGAACCTCCGGGACCCCCTCCTACAATGAGCAGTTCTTC.

The CDR3 coding sequence is TGTGCCTGGCTTGGGTCTAGCCCTAACGAGCAGTACTTC. It specifies CAWLGSSPNEQYF. This chain links TRBV30 with TRBJ2-7; D might be TRBD2 (5 bases). The CDR3 contains 13 residues. Germline V gene lookup returns CDR1 GTSNPN and CDR2 SVGIG (reference sequence). Trimming removed 5 bases from V and 5 bases from J, with 16 bases in between.

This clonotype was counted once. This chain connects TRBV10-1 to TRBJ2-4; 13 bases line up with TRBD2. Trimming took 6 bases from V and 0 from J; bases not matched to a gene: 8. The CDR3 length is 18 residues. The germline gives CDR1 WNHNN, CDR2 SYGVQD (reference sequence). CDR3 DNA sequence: TGCGCCAGCAGCCCCACCGGGACTAGCGGGATAGCCAAAAACATTCAGTACTTC. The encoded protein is CASSPTGTSGIAKNIQYF.

The CDR3 DNA reads as TGCGCCAGCAGCCAAGATCTCGGCCCGGGGGTACAGTACTTC. It codes for CASSQDLGPGVQYF. V usage is TRBV4-3 and J usage is TRBJ2-5; perhaps TRBD2 as D (6 bases). Trimming stripped 0 bases from V and 11 bases from J, with 16 bases between. The germline V gene encodes CDR1 LGHNA and CDR2 YSLEER. The CDR3 contains 14 residues.

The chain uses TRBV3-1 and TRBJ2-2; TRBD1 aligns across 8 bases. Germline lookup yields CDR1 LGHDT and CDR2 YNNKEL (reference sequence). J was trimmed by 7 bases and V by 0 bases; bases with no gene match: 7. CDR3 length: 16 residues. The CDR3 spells CASSQEETGAYGELFF. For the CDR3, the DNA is TGTGCCAGCAGCCAAGAAGAGACAGGGGCTTACGGGGAGCTGTTTTTT.

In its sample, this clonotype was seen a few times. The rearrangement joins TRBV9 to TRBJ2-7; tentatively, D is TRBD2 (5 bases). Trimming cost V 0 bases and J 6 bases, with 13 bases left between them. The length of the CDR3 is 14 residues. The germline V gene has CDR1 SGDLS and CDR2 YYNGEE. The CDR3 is CASSVGGPAGEQYF. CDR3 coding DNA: TGTGCCAGCAGCGTAGGAGGGCCGGCTGGCGAGCAGTACTTC.

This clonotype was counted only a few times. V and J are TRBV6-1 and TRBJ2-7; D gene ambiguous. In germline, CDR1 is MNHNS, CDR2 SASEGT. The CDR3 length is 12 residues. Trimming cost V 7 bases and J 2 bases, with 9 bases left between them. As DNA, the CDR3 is TGTGCCAGCATGGCAGTAACCTACGAGCAGTACTTC. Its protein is CASMAVTYEQYF.

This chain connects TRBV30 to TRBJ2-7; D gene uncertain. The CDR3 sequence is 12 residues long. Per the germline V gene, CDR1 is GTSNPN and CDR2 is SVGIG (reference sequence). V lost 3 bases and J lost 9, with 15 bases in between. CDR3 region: CAWSNLGGAQYF. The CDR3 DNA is TGTGCCTGGAGCAACCTAGGTGGAGCGCAGTACTTC.

The CDR3 spells CASSRGGLAGGETQYF. CDR3 nucleotide sequence: TGCGCCAGCAGCCGAGGTGGACTAGCGGGAGGAGAGACCCAGTACTTC. V usage is TRBV4-1 and J usage is TRBJ2-5, with 14 positions matching TRBD2. Germline lookup yields CDR1 MGHRA and CDR2 YSYEKL. V gave up 4 bases and J gave up 4 bases; unmatched junction bases: 5. The CDR3 sequence is 16 residues long.

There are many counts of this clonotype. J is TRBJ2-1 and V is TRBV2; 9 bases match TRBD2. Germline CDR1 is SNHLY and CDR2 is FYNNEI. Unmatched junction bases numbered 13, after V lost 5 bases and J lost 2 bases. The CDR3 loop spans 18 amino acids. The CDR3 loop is CASSRADWREGAYNEQFF. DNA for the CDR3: TGTGCCAGCAGTCGAGCGGACTGGCGGGAGGGTGCCTACAATGAGCAGTTCTTC.

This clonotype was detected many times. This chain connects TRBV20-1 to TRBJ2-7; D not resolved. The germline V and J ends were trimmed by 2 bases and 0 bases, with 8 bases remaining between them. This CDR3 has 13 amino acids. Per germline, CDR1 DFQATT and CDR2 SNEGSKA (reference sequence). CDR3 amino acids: CSARRSSSYEQYF. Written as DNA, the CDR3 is TGCAGTGCTAGAAGGTCTAGCTCCTACGAGCAGTACTTC.

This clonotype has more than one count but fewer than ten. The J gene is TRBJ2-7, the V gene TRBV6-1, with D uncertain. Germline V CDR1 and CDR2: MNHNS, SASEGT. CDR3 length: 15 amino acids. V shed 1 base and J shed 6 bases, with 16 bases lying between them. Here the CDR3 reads CASSEVCPLGCEQYF. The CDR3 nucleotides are TGTGCCAGCAGTGAAGTCTGCCCACTCGGGTGCGAGCAGTACTTC.

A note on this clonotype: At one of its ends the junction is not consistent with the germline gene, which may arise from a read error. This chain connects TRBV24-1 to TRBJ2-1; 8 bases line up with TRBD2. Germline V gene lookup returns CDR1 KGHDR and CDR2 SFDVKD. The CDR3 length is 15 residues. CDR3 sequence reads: CATSDKRETGNGQFF. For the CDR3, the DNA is TGTGCCACCAGTGACAAGCGGGAGACAGGCAATGGGCAGTTCTTC.

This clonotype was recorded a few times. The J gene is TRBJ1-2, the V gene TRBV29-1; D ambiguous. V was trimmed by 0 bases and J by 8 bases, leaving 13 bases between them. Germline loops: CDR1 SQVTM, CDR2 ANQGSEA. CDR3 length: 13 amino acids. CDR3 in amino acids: CSVEDQAGGGYTF. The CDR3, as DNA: TGCAGCGTTGAAGATCAGGCGGGAGGCGGCTACACCTTC.

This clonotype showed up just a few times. For the CDR3, the DNA is TGTGCCAGCAGTGAAGGTGGCCTAGCGGGAAACACCGGGGAGCTGTTTTTT. Amino acids: CASSEGGLAGNTGELFF. The rearrangement links TRBV2 to TRBJ2-2; TRBD2 matches at 9 bases. The CDR3 spans 17 residues. The J segment lost 2 bases and the V segment lost 1 base, leaving 5 bases of the junction unmatched. Germline-derived CDR1 and CDR2 are SNHLY and FYNNEI.

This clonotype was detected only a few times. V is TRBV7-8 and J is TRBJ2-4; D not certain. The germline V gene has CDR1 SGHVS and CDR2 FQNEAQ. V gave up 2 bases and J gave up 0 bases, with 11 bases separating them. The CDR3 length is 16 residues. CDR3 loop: CASSLQALLAKNIQYF. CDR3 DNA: TGTGCCAGCAGCTTACAGGCACTCCTAGCCAAAAACATTCAGTACTTC.

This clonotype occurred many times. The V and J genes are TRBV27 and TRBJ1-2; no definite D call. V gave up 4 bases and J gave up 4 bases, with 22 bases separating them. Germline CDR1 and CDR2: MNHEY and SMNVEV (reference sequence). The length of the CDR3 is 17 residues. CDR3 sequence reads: CASSSYAATSIGYGYTF. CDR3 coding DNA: TGTGCCAGCAGTTCATACGCCGCCACCAGTATCGGCTATGGCTACACCTTC.

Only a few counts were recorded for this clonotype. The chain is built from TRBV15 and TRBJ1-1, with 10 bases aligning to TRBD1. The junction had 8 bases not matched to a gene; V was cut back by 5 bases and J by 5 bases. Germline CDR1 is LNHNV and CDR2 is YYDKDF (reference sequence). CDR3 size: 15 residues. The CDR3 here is CATSAWTGGRTEAFF. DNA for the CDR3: TGTGCCACCAGCGCTTGGACAGGGGGTCGGACTGAAGCTTTCTTT.

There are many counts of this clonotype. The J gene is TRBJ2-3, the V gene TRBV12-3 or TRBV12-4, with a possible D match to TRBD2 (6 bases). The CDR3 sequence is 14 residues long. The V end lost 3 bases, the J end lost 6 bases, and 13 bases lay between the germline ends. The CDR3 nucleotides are TGTGCCAGCAGTTTGGGAGGCCCCGAGGATACGCAGTATTTT. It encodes CASSLGGPEDTQYF.

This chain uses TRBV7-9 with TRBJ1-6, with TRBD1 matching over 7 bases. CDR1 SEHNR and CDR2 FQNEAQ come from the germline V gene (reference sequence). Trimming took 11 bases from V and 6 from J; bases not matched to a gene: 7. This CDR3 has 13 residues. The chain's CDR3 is CAVTGTANSPLHF. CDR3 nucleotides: TGTGCCGTAACCGGGACAGCTAATTCACCCCTCCACTTT.

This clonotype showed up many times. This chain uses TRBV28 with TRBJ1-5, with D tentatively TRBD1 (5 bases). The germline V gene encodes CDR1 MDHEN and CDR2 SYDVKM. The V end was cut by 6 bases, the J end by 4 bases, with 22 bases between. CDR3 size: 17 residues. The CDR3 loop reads CASSHAPNPRANQPQHF. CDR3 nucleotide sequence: TGTGCCAGCAGCCACGCCCCTAACCCCAGGGCTAATCAGCCCCAGCATTTT.

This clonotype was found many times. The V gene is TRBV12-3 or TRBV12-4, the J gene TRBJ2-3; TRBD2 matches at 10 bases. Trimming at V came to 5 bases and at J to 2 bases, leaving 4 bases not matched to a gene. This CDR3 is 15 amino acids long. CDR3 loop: CASSRLAGVTDTQYF. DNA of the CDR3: TGTGCCAGCAGTCGTCTAGCGGGGGTCACAGATACGCAGTATTTT.

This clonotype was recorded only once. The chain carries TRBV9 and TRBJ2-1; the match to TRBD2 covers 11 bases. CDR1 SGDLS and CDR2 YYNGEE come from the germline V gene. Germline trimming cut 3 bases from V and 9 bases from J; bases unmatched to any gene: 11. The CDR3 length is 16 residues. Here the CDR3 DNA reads TGTGCCAGCAGCGCTGGCAATAGCGGGAGGGCCCTTGAGCAGTTCTTC. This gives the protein CASSAGNSGRALEQFF. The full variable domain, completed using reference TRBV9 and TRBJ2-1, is DSGVTQTPKHLITATGQRVTLRCSPRSGDLSVYWYQQSLDQGLQFLIQYYNGEERAKGNILERFSAQQFPDLHSELNLSSLELGDSALYFCASSAGNSGRALEQFFGPGTRLTVL.